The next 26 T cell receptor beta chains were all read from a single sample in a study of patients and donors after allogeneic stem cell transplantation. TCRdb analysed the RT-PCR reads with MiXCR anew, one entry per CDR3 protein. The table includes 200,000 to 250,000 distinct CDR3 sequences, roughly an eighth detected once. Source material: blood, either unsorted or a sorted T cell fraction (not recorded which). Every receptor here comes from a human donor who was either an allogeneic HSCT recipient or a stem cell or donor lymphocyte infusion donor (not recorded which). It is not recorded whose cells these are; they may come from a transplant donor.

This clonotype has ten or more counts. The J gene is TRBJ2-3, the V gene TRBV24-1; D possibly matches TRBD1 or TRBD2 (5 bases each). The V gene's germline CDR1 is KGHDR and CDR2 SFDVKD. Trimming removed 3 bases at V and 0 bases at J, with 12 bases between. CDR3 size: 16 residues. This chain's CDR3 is CATSDPGSPSTDTQYF. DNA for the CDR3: TGTGCCACCAGTGATCCAGGGAGCCCCAGCACAGATACGCAGTATTTT.

CDR3 DNA sequence: TGTGCCAGCAGGAGCGGGGGGGCCTTCGGGGAGCTGTTTTTT. This encodes CASRSGGAFGELFF. The gene calls are TRBV2 and TRBJ2-2, with TRBD2 matching over 10 bases. The CDR3 is 14 amino acids. The trim removed 6 bases at V and 7 bases at J, leaving 5 bases unmatched. Germline CDR1 is SNHLY and CDR2 is FYNNEI. The whole variable domain, filled in from reference TRBV2 and TRBJ2-2, reads EPEVTQTPSHQVTQMGQEVILRCVPISNHLYFYWYRQILGQKVEFLVSFYNNEISEKSEIFDDQFSVERPDGSNFTLKIRSTKLEDSAMYFCASRSGGAFGELFFGEGSRLTVL.

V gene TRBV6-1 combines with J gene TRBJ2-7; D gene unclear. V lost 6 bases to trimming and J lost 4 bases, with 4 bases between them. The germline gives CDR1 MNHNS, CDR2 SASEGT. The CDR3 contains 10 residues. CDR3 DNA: TGTGCCAGCAGGGAATACGAGCAGTACTTC. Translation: CASREYEQYF.

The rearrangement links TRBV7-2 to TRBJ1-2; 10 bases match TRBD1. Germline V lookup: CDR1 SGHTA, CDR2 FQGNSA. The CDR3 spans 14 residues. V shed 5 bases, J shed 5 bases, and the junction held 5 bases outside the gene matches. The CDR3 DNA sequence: TGTGCCAGCAGCGTGACAGGGGGCATGTATGGCTACACCTTC. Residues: CASSVTGGMYGYTF.

CDR3 loop: CASRIGVRQETQYF. CDR3 DNA sequence: TGTGCCAGCAGGATTGGAGTTCGGCAAGAGACCCAGTACTTC. The chain joins TRBV6-1 to TRBJ2-5, with D unclear. The CDR3 loop spans 14 amino acids. CDR1 MNHNS and CDR2 SASEGT come from the germline V gene. The germline V and J ends were trimmed by 6 bases and 2 bases, with 13 bases remaining between them.

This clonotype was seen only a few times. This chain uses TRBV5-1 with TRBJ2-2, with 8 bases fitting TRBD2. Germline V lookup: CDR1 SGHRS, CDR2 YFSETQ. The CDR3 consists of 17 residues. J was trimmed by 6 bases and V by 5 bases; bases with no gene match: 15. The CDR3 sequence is CASRKGGTGAGAGELFF. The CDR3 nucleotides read TGCGCCAGCAGAAAAGGCGGAACGGGAGCGGGGGCCGGGGAGCTGTTTTTT.

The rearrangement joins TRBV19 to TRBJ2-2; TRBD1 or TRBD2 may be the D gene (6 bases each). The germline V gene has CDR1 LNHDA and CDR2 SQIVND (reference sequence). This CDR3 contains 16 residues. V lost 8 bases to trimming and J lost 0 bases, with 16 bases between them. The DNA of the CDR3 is TGTGCCAGTCGTAAGGGGGGAAGTGCGAACACCGGGGAGCTGTTTTTT. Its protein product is CASRKGGSANTGELFF.

In nucleotides, the CDR3 is TGCGCCAGCAGTGAGAACGGTGATGGAAACACCATATATTTT. Amino acids: CASSENGDGNTIYF. V and J are TRBV10-2 and TRBJ1-3, with D hard to call. CDR1 WSHSY and CDR2 SAAADI come from the germline V gene. V was cut by 2 bases and J by 3 bases, with 8 bases left in between. The CDR3 covers 14 residues.

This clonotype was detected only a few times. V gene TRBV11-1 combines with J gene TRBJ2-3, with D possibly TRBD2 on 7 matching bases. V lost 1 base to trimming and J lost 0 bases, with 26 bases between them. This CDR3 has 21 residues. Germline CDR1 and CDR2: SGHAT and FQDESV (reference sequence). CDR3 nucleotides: TGTGCCAGCAGCTTAGGAGGCCTCGCGGCGGGGGCCCCCTATAGCACAGATACGCAGTATTTT. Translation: CASSLGGLAAGAPYSTDTQYF.

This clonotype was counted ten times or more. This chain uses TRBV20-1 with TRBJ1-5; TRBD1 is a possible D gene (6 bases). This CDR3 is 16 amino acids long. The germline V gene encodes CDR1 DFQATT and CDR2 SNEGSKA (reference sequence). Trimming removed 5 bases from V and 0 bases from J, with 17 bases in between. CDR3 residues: CSAPGRDNYSNQPQHF. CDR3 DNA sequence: TGCAGTGCTCCAGGGCGGGACAATTATAGCAATCAGCCCCAGCATTTT.

The CDR3: CASSPLDREAEAFF. The CDR3 nucleotides are TGTGCCAGCTCACCATTGGACAGGGAGGCTGAAGCTTTCTTT. V usage is TRBV18 and J usage is TRBJ1-1, with 8 positions matching TRBD1. J lost 6 bases, V lost 2 bases, and 5 bases had no gene match. CDR3 length: 14 amino acids. The germline V gene encodes CDR1 KGHSH and CDR2 LQKENI.

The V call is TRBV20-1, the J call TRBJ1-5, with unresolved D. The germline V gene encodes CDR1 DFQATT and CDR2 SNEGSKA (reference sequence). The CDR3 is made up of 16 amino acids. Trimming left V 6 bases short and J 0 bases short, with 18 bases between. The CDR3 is CSAKGAGSYSNQPQHF. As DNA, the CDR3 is TGCAGTGCGAAAGGAGCCGGATCGTATAGCAATCAGCCCCAGCATTTT.

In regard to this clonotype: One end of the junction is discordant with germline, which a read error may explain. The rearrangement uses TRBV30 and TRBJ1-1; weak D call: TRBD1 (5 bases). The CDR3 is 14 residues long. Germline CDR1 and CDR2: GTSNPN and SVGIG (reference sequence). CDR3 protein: CACSGSPGGTEAFF. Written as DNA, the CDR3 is TGTGCCTGCAGTGGTTCGCCCGGGGGTACTGAAGCTTTCTTT. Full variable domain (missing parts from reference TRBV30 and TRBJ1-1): SQTIHQWPATLVQPVGSPLSLECTVEGTSNPNLYWYRQAAGRGLQLLFYSVGIGQISSEVPQNLSASRPQDRQFILSSKKLLLSDSGFYLCACSGSPGGTEAFFGQGTRLTVV.

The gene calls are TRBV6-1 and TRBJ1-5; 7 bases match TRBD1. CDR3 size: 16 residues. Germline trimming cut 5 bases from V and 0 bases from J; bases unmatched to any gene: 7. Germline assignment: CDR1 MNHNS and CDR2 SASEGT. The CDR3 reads CASSQGTAYSNQPQHF. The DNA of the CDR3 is TGTGCCAGCAGTCAGGGGACAGCCTATAGCAATCAGCCCCAGCATTTT.

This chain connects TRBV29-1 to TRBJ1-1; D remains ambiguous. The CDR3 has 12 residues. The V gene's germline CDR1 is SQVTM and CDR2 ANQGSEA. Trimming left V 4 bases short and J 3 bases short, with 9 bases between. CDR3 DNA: TGCAGCGTTGGTGAGGGAGACACTGAAGCTTTCTTT. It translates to CSVGEGDTEAFF.

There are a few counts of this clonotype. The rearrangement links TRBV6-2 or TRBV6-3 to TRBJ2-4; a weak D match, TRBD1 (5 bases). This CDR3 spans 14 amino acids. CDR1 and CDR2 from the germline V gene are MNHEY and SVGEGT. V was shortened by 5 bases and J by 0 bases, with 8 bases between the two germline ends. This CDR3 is CASSRQLAKNIQYF. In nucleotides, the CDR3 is TGTGCCAGCAGTCGACAGTTAGCCAAAAACATTCAGTACTTC.

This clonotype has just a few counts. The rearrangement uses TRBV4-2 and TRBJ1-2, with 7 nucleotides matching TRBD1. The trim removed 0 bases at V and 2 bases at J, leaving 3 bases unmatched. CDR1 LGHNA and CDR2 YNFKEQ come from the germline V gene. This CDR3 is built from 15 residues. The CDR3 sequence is CASSQEDRENYGYTF. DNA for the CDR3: TGTGCCAGCAGCCAAGAAGACAGGGAGAACTATGGCTACACCTTC.

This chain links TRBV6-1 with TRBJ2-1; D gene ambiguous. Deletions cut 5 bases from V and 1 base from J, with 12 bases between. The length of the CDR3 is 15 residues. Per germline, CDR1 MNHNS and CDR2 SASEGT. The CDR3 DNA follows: TGTGCCAGCAGTCCCAGACAACCTTCCTACAATGAGCAGTTCTTC. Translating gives CASSPRQPSYNEQFF.

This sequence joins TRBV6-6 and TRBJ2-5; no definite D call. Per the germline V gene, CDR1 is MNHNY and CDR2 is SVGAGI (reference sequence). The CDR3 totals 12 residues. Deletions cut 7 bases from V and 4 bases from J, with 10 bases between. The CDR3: CASTGPLETQYF. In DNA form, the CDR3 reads TGTGCCAGCACCGGGCCGTTAGAGACCCAGTACTTC.

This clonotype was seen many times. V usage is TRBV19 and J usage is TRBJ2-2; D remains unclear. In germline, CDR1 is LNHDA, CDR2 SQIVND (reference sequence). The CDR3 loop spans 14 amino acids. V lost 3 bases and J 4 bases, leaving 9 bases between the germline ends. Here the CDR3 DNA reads TGTGCCAGTAGTATTGACATCCGCACCGGGGAGCTGTTTTTT. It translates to CASSIDIRTGELFF.

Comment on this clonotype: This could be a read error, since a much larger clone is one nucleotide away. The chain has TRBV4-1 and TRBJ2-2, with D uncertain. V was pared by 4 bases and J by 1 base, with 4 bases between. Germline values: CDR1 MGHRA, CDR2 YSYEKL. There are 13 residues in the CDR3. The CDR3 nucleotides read TGCGCCAGCAGCCGGGAGAACACCGGGGAGCTGTTTTTT. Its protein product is CASSRENTGELFF.

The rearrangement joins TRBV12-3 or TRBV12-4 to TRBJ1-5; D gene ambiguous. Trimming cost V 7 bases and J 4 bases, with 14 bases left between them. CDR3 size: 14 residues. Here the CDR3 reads CASTNGGENQPQHF. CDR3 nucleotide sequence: TGTGCCAGCACCAACGGCGGGGAGAATCAGCCCCAGCATTTT.

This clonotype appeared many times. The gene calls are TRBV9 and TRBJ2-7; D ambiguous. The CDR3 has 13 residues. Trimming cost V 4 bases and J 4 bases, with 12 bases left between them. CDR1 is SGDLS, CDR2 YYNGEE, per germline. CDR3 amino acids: CASSQVRSYEQYF. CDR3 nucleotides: TGTGCCAGCAGCCAGGTTCGCAGTTACGAGCAGTACTTC.

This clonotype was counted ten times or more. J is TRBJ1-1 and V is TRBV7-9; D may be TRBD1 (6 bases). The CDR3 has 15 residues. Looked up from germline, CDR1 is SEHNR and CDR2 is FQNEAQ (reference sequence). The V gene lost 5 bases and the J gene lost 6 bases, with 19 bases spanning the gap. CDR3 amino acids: CASSKALRDTAEAFF. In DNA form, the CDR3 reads TGTGCCAGCAGCAAAGCCCTCCGGGACACCGCTGAAGCTTTCTTT.

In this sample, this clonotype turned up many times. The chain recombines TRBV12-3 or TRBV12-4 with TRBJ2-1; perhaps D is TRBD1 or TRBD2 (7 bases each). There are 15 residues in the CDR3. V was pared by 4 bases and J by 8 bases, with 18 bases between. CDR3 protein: CASSSASGTGDEQFF. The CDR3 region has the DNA TGTGCCAGCAGTTCGGCTAGCGGCACAGGGGATGAGCAGTTCTTC.

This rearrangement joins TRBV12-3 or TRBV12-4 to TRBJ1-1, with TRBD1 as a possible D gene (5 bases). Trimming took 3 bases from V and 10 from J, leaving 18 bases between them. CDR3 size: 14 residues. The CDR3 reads CASSFTPGRGGAFF. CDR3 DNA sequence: TGTGCCAGCAGTTTTACACCGGGACGTGGTGGAGCTTTCTTT.